This entry lists 17 T cell receptor beta chains sequenced from one sample in a study of blood T cell repertoires in COVID-19. Method: immunoSEQ multiplex PCR; TCRdb's copy keeps in-frame clones and lacks some. The profile shows some 350,000 clones, roughly 90% of them singletons. The sequencing sample was made of peripheral blood. The receptors were sampled from a woman under 40 with COVID-19, enrolled during active disease.

The V gene is TRBV27, the J gene TRBJ2-5; 7 nucleotides match TRBD1. Germline CDR1 and CDR2: MNHEY and SMNVEV (reference sequence). The CDR3 covers 14 residues. The V segment lost 1 base and the J segment 7 bases; nucleotides outside the gene matches: 6. CDR3 sequence: CASSLYQGDGTQYF. The CDR3 nucleotides are TGTGCCAGCAGTTTATACCAGGGGGATGGGACCCAGTACTTC.

This clone has a handful of counts. The sample holds other DNA sequences that translate to the same CDR3. DNA for the CDR3: TGTGCCAGCAGTTACTCGCGGGGTAACACTGAAGCTTTCTTT. Encoded protein: CASSYSRGNTEAFF. The chain recombines TRBV6-5 with TRBJ1-1, with D unresolved. The CDR3 loop spans 14 amino acids. Trimming took 0 bases from V and 2 from J, leaving 7 bases between them. Germline values: CDR1 MNHEY, CDR2 SVGAGI.

The genes are TRBV6-5 and TRBJ1-2; possible D gene TRBD1, 6 bases. The CDR3 has 15 amino acids. Germline V gene lookup returns CDR1 MNHEY and CDR2 SVGAGI. V was shortened by 2 bases and J by 2 bases, with 12 bases between the two germline ends. CDR3 protein: CASSYELDSNYGYTF. The CDR3 DNA is TGTGCCAGCAGTTACGAGTTGGACAGCAACTATGGCTACACCTTC.

The chain links TRBV28 to TRBJ2-2; TRBD1 matches 7 bases. CDR1 and CDR2 (germline): MDHEN, SYDVKM. V was pared by 5 bases and J by 6 bases, with 9 bases of the junction left unmatched. The CDR3 contains 15 residues. This CDR3 is CASSQDRAAAGELFF. In DNA, the CDR3 is TGTGCCAGCAGTCAAGACAGGGCGGCGGCCGGGGAGCTGTTTTTT.

This clone was counted between two and nine times. V gene TRBV6-2 or TRBV6-3 combines with J gene TRBJ1-2; possible D gene TRBD1, 6 bases. CDR1 MNHEY and CDR2 SVGEGT come from the germline V gene. Trimming shortened V by 6 bases and J by 0 bases, and 11 bases separated the two germline ends. The CDR3 totals 14 residues. CDR3 nucleotide sequence: TGTGCCAGCAGCCGGGACAACACTAACTATGGCTACACCTTC. This gives the protein CASSRDNTNYGYTF.

The chain employs TRBV4-3 and TRBJ2-3, with D possibly TRBD2 on 6 matching bases. The CDR3 has 17 residues. V dropped 1 base and J dropped 4 bases, with 18 bases sitting between them. Germline-derived CDR1 and CDR2 are LGHNA and YSLEER. The CDR3 DNA reads as TGCGCCAGCAGCCAAGGCTCCTTTGGGGGGAGCTCAGATACGCAGTATTTT. It yields the protein CASSQGSFGGSSDTQYF.

This CDR3 is CASRLVSGGQGLNSPLHF. In nucleotides, the CDR3 is TGTGCAAGTCGCTTAGTTTCCGGTGGACAGGGGTTAAATTCACCCCTCCACTTT. V is TRBV12-2 and J is TRBJ1-6; the table's D call TRBD1 went unverified against the DNA. TRBV12-2 is a known pseudogene. CDR3 size: 18 residues.

This clone came up once. The junction departs from the called germline gene at one end, perhaps through a read error. The DNA of the CDR3 is TGTGCTAGCAGCTTAGTAGGACAGGGGGCCCAAGAGACCCAGTACTTC. Its translation is CASSLVGQGAQETQYF. The chain employs TRBV7-7 and TRBJ2-5, with 11 bases aligning to TRBD1. This CDR3 is 16 amino acids long. The germline V gene encodes CDR1 SSHAT and CDR2 FNYEAQ (reference sequence).

This clone appeared a single time. V and J are TRBV5-1 and TRBJ2-1, with D tentatively TRBD2 (7 bases). V lost 5 bases, J lost 3 bases, and 12 bases lay in between. The CDR3 has 14 amino acids. Germline assignment: CDR1 SGHRS and CDR2 YFSETQ. CDR3 nucleotide sequence: TGCGCCAGCAGGAGAGGGGGGGACTACAATGAGCAGTTCTTC. Translation gives CASRRGGDYNEQFF.

J is TRBJ1-3 and V is TRBV7-2; no reliable D call. The CDR3 extends over 14 amino acids. Germline V gives CDR1 SGHTA, CDR2 FQGNSA. V shed 4 bases and J shed 2 bases, with 9 bases lying between them. CDR3 region: CASSSFGAGNTIYF. For the CDR3, the DNA is TGTGCCAGCAGCTCGTTCGGGGCTGGAAACACCATATATTTT. The variable domain in full, completed from reference TRBV7-2 and TRBJ1-3, reads GAGVSQSPSNKVTEKGKDVELRCDPISGHTALYWYRQSLGQGLEFLIYFQGNSAPDKSGLPSDRFSAERTGGSVSTLTIQRTQQEDSAVYLCASSSFGAGNTIYFGEGSWLTVV.

Only one count was recorded for this clone. The V and J genes are TRBV3-1 (or the pseudogene TRBV3-2) and TRBJ1-1, with D hard to call. From germline, CDR1 is LGHDT and CDR2 YNNKEL (reference sequence). The CDR3 runs 16 residues. V gave up 6 bases and J gave up 0 bases, with 17 bases separating them. CDR3 coding DNA: TGTGCCAGCAGACGCGGGCCTTCGGCGATGAACACTGAAGCTTTCTTT. As protein: CASRRGPSAMNTEAFF.

The gene calls are TRBV6-6 and TRBJ1-6; 8 nucleotides agree with TRBD1. Germline lookup yields CDR1 MNHNY and CDR2 SVGAGI (reference sequence). The V gene end was trimmed by 5 bases and the J gene end by 9 bases; junction bases not matched to a gene: 15. CDR3 length: 17 residues. Here the CDR3 reads CASSQWTGFRRSSPLHF. The DNA for the CDR3 is TGTGCCAGCAGTCAATGGACAGGGTTTAGAAGGAGTTCACCCCTCCACTTT.

The chain combines TRBV19 with TRBJ2-5; D remains unclear. CDR1 is LNHDA and CDR2 is SQIVND in the germline V gene (reference sequence). CDR3 size: 16 residues. With 3 bases removed from V and 5 bases from J, the gap between germline ends came to 19 bases. The DNA for the CDR3 is TGTGCCAGTAGTATCGGTCGTCTAGATCGTAGGGAGACCCAGTACTTC. This translates into CASSIGRLDRRETQYF. Full variable domain (missing parts from reference TRBV19 and TRBJ2-5): DGGITQSPKYLFRKEGQNVTLSCEQNLNHDAMYWYRQDPGQGLRLIYYSQIVNDFQKGDIAEGYSVSREKKESFPLTVTSAQKNPTAFYLCASSIGRLDRRETQYFGPGTRLLVL.

The gene calls are TRBV6-4 and TRBJ2-7; 9 positions agree with TRBD2. Trimming at V came to 3 bases and at J to 0 bases, leaving 3 bases not matched to a gene. This CDR3 has 15 amino acids. Germline V lookup: CDR1 MRHNA, CDR2 SNTAGT. The CDR3 DNA reads as TGTGCCAGCAGTGAACTAGCGGGCTCCTCCTACGAGCAGTACTTC. Translated, it gives CASSELAGSSYEQYF.

This sequence joins TRBV4-2 and TRBJ2-5; 8 nucleotides agree with TRBD2. Germline CDR1 reads LGHNA; CDR2 reads YNFKEQ. This CDR3 has 17 amino acids. The junction had 11 bases not matched to a gene; V was cut back by 2 bases and J by 3 bases. CDR3: CASSQKGSRGGKETQYF. The CDR3 DNA follows: TGTGCCAGCAGCCAAAAGGGGAGTCGCGGGGGGAAAGAGACCCAGTACTTC.

The V gene is TRBV7-2, the J gene TRBJ2-3; a weak D match, TRBD2 (6 bases). Trimming stripped 3 bases from V and 2 bases from J, with 15 bases between. CDR1 is SGHTA and CDR2 is FQGNSA in the germline V gene. The CDR3 consists of 16 residues. The DNA of the CDR3 is TGTGCCAGCAGCTTGGCCAGCGGGCCGAACACAGATACGCAGTATTTT. Amino acids: CASSLASGPNTDTQYF.

CDR3 DNA sequence: TGTGCCAGCAGCGCCGGGACTAGTATATCCGAGCAGTACGTC. This codes for CASSAGTSISEQYV. V and J are TRBV6-2 or TRBV6-3 and TRBJ2-7, with TRBD2 matching 8 bases. J lost 6 bases, V lost 6 bases, and 10 bases had no gene match. The germline V gene has CDR1 MNHEY and CDR2 SVGEGT. The CDR3 runs to 14 residues.